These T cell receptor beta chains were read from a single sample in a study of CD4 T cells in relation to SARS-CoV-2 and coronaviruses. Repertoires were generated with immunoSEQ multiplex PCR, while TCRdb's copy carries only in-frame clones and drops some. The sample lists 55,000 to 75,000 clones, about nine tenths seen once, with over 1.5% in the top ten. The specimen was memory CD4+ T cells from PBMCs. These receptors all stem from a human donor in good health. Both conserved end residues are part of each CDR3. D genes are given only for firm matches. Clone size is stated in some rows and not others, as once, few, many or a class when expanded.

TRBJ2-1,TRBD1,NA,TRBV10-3,CAIRGQTYNEQFF,TGTGCCATCAGGGGACAGACCTACAATGAGCAGTTCTTC
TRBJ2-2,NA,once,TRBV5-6,CASSFRATGELFF,TGTGCCAGCAGCTTCAGGGCCACCGGGGAGCTGTTTTTT
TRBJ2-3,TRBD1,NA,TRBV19,CASSIRGQGYTDTQYF,TGTGCCAGTAGTATACGGGGACAGGGATACACAGATACGCAGTATTTT
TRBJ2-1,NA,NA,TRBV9,CASSVSSREQFF,TGTGCCAGCAGCGTCTCTAGCCGTGAGCAGTTCTTC
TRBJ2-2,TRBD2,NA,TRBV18,CASSPLAGGTGELFF,TGTGCCAGCTCACCATTAGCGGGAGGCACCGGGGAGCTGTTTTTT
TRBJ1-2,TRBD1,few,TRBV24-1,CATSDDRQGARGYTF,TGTGCCACCAGTGACGATCGGCAGGGGGCCCGGGGCTACACCTTC
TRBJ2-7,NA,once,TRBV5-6,CASSKGVTYEQYF,TGTGCCAGCAGCAAAGGGGTAACCTACGAGCAGTACTTC
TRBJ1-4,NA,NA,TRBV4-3,CASSRGEKLFF,TGCGCCAGCAGCAGAGGTGAAAAACTGTTTTTT
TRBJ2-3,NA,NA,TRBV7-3,CASSLRGNPDTQYF,TGTGCCAGCAGCTTAAGGGGCAACCCAGATACGCAGTATTTT
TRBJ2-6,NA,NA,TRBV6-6,CATSSGKYSGANVLTF,TGTGCCACCTCGTCAGGGAAATACTCTGGGGCCAACGTCCTGACTTTC
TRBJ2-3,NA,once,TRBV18,CASSYRRGADTQYF,TGTGCCAGCTCATATCGGCGAGGGGCAGATACGCAGTATTTT
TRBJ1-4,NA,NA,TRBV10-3,CAISGTARATNEKLFF,TGTGCCATCAGTGGGACAGCCAGAGCAACTAATGAAAAACTGTTTTTT
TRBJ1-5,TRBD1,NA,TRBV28,CASSPGTGGQPQHF,TGTGCCAGCAGTCCCGGGACAGGGGGTCAGCCCCAGCATTTT
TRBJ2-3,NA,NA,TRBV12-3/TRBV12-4,CASSLQAHTQYF,TGTGCCAGCAGTTTACAGGCGCATACGCAGTATTTT
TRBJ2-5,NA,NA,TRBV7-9,CASRSSGETQYF,TGTGCCAGCAGGTCCTCGGGAGAGACCCAGTACTTC
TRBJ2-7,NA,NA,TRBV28,CASRYRAGQAFYEQYF,TGTGCCAGCAGATACCGCGCGGGGCAAGCTTTCTACGAGCAGTACTTC
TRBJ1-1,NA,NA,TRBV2,CASSDRAGGTEAFF,TGTGCCAGCAGTGATAGGGCCGGTGGCACTGAAGCTTTCTTT
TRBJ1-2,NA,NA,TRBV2,CASSETRVDYGYTF,TGTGCCAGCAGTGAAACCCGGGTAGACTATGGCTACACCTTC
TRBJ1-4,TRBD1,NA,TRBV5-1,CASSLGRGDATNEKLFF,TGCGCCAGCAGCTTGGGCAGGGGGGATGCAACTAATGAAAAACTGTTTTTT
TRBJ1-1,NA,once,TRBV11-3,CASSLTVNTEAFF,TGTGCCAGCAGCTTAACAGTGAACACTGAAGCTTTCTTT
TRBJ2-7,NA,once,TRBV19,CASSIPDGWYEQYF,TGTGCCAGTAGTATTCCGGACGGATGGTACGAGCAGTACTTC
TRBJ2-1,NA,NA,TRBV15,CATSRDYAANEQFF,TGTGCCACCAGCAGAGACTACGCGGCTAATGAGCAGTTCTTC
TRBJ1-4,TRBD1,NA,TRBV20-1,CSASRDSRGGLFF,TGCAGTGCTAGTAGGGACAGCCGGGGGGGACTGTTTTTT
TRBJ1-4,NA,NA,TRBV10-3,CAISEGSGKGEKLFF,TGTGCCATCAGTGAGGGGTCAGGGAAGGGTGAAAAACTGTTTTTT
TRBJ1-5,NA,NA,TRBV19,CASRGARTNQPQHF,TGTGCCAGTAGGGGAGCGAGGACTAATCAGCCCCAGCATTTT
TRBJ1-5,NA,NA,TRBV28,CASSLGLKDMPQHF,TGTGCCAGCAGTTTAGGGCTAAAGGATATGCCCCAGCATTTT
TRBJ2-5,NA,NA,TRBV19,CASSMGDLPLRETQYF,TGTGCCAGTAGTATGGGGGACCTTCCTCTCAGGGAGACCCAGTACTTC
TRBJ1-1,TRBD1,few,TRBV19,CASSVYRGITEAFF,TGTGCCAGTAGTGTATACAGGGGGATTACTGAAGCTTTCTTT